This TCR beta chain came from a study of cytomegalovirus exposure and HLA in healthy donors. Concerning this clone: No antigen is known for it.

13 Jbeta primers and 60 Vbeta primers were used for the PCR. The data were produced by immunoSEQ multiplex PCR, yet TCRdb's version contains in-frame clones alone and is incomplete. The sample includes 74,000 or so clones, more than 60% seen only once; the top ten take 2.5% to 3%. The germline gives CDR1 SEHNR, CDR2 FQNEAQ (reference sequence). Trimming left V 4 bases short and J 4 bases short, with 4 bases between. CDR3 length equals 12 residues. Whole-study results and caveats: Follow-up analysis seemed to connect common viral pathogens with several of the most significant clusters identified.

Material for sequencing was PBMCs. V usage is TRBV7-9 and J usage is TRBJ2-2; unclear D gene. The sequence was obtained from a man in his fifties in good health and CMV-seropositive. CDR3 region: CASSWATGELFF. Written as DNA, the CDR3 is TGTGCCAGCAGCTGGGCCACCGGGGAGCTGTTTTTT.